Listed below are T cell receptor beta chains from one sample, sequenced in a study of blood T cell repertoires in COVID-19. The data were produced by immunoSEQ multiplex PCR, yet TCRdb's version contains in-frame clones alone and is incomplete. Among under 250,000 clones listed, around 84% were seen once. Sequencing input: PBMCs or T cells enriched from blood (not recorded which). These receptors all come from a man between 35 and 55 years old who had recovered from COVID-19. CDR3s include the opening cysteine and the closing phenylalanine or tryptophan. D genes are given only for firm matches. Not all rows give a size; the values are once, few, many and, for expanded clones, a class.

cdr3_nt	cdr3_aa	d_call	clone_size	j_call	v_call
TGTGCCAGCAGTCCCCAGACAGGGGGCAGTCAGCCCCAGCATTTT	CASSPQTGGSQPQHF	TRBD1	once	TRBJ1-5	TRBV27
TGTGCCAGCAGCCCCGGGACAGTTTATGGCTACACCTTC	CASSPGTVYGYTF	TRBD1	NA	TRBJ1-2	TRBV5-4
TGTGCCAGCCGATGGGACAGCCTATCCTACGAGCAGTACTTC	CASRWDSLSYEQYF	TRBD1	NA	TRBJ2-7	TRBV6-5
TGTGCCAGCAGTACCGGCGGGACCGCCACGGGGGAAGTTGAAGCTTTCTTT	CASSTGGTATGEVEAFF	NA	NA	TRBJ1-1	TRBV28
TGTGCCACCAGTGATGGCCAGGGGGTTGAGCAGTTCTTC	CATSDGQGVEQFF	TRBD1	NA	TRBJ2-1	TRBV24-1
TGTGCCATCAGTGAGGGGCAGCCCAATCAGCCCCAGCATTTT	CAISEGQPNQPQHF	NA	NA	TRBJ1-5	TRBV10-3
TGTGCCAGTACTCCCGACAGGGATAGGTACTACAATGAGCAGTTCTTC	CASTPDRDRYYNEQFF	TRBD1	once	TRBJ2-1	TRBV19
TGTGCCAGCAGTGAACGCAGCGGCTCCTACGAGCAGTACTTC	CASSERSGSYEQYF	NA	few	TRBJ2-7	TRBV2
TGCAGCGTTGAAGGCGGCAGACTGGAGACCCAGTACTTC	CSVEGGRLETQYF	NA	NA	TRBJ2-5	TRBV29-1
TGCGCCAGCAGCGTACAGGGGGACAGTCCCTATGGCTACACCTTC	CASSVQGDSPYGYTF	TRBD1	NA	TRBJ1-2	TRBV4-1
TGTGCCAGCAGCTTATCGGGAGGTGGGGGCTACACCTTC	CASSLSGGGGYTF	NA	NA	TRBJ1-2	TRBV11-2
TGTGCCAGCAGTTCCTTGACAGGGGGGCCCTACGAGCAGTACTTC	CASSSLTGGPYEQYF	TRBD1	NA	TRBJ2-7	TRBV6-5
TGCGCCAGCAGCTTGACAGGGGGCACTGAAGCTTTCTTT	CASSLTGGTEAFF	TRBD1	NA	TRBJ1-1	TRBV5-1
TGTGCCAGCTGGGTAGGCGGGGAGACCCAGTACTTC	CASWVGGETQYF	NA	NA	TRBJ2-5	TRBV7-2
TGTGCCAGCAGCCCGAGTAACTATGGCTACACCTTC	CASSPSNYGYTF	NA	NA	TRBJ1-2	TRBV9
TGTGCCAGCAGCTACACAGGGGGCACTAATGAAAAACTGTTTTTT	CASSYTGGTNEKLFF	TRBD1	few	TRBJ1-4	TRBV7-9
TGTGCCAGCAGAGGACAGGGGCCAGAGACCCAGTACTTC	CASRGQGPETQYF	TRBD1	once	TRBJ2-5	TRBV12-3/TRBV12-4
TGCGCCAGCAGTCGCGGTGGGAATTCACCCCTCCACTTT	CASSRGGNSPLHF	NA	NA	TRBJ1-6	TRBV10-2
TGTGCCAGCTCACCACCCCTAGCGCAAGAGACCCAGTACTTC	CASSPPLAQETQYF	NA	NA	TRBJ2-5	TRBV18
TGTGCCAGCGGGGGACTACGAGGTTACGTCCTGACTTTC	CASGGLRGYVLTF	TRBD2	NA	TRBJ2-6	TRBV27
TGTGCCAGCAGCTTAGGCCAGGGGGACACTGAAGCTTTCTTT	CASSLGQGDTEAFF	TRBD1	once	TRBJ1-1	TRBV7-9
TGTGCCAGCAGAACGACAGGGGGCTTCTACAATGAGCAGTTCTTC	CASRTTGGFYNEQFF	TRBD1	NA	TRBJ2-1	TRBV7-8
TGTGCCAGCAGCTTAGTGTGGGGGGACGAGCAGTACTTC	CASSLVWGDEQYF	NA	NA	TRBJ2-7	TRBV7-2